The entry that follows covers one TCR beta chain sequence. Its target is not known. The sample is drawn from a study of post-analysis software for immune sequencing data. Findings of the study overall: With TRBV5-6, TRBV5-1 and TRBV20-1 included, about five TRBV segments were more frequent in patients than in controls.

CDR1 and CDR2 (germline): SQVTM, ANQGSEA. CDR3 size: 11 residues. The V segment lost 4 bases and the J segment 6 bases; nucleotides outside the gene matches: 2. The authors incorporated unique molecular identifiers into the TCR beta cDNA libraries. A single record per CDR3 protein comes from TCRdb applying MiXCR to the PCR reads. The sample has 750,000 to 950,000 distinct CDR3 sequences, under 70% seen once. The V call is TRBV29-1, the J call TRBJ1-1; TRBD1 matches at 7 bases. Sequencing input: blood. The TCR was taken from a girl aged 10 to 17 with multiple sclerosis. This CDR3 is CSVAGGAEAFF. CDR3 in DNA: TGCAGCGTTGCAGGGGGGGCTGAAGCTTTCTTT.